The rows below give T cell receptor beta chains drawn from one sample of a study of PD-1 blockade in classical Hodgkin lymphoma. TCRdb's table, derived via immunoSEQ multiplex PCR, lists solely in-frame clones and lacks some. The sample consists of some 17,000 clones, 82% of them appearing once. The material sequenced was peripheral blood mononuclear cells (PBMCs), taken before the second cycle of nivolumab. Source of these receptors: a human donor with classical Hodgkin lymphoma. Each CDR3 is given with its conserved first and last residue. The order of the fields is clone size, D gene, J gene, V gene, CDR3 protein, CDR3 DNA. A D gene is named only where the DNA matches it firmly. A clone size is listed for some rows: how often the clone was seen (once, few, many), or a class if it is expanded.

clone_size: .
d_call: .
j_call: TRBJ1-3
v_call: TRBV4-3
cdr3_aa: CASSQDADSGNTIYF
cdr3_nt: TGCGCCAGCAGCCAAGATGCAGACTCTGGAAACACCATATATTTT

clone_size: .
d_call: TRBD2
j_call: TRBJ2-2
v_call: TRBV5-1
cdr3_aa: CASSPSGGANTGELFF
cdr3_nt: TGCGCCAGCAGCCCTTCTGGGGGGGCGAACACCGGGGAGCTGTTTTTT

clone_size: .
d_call: .
j_call: TRBJ1-2
v_call: TRBV5-1
cdr3_aa: CASSAGDGVYGYTF
cdr3_nt: TGCGCCAGCAGCGCCGGGGACGGAGTTTATGGCTACACCTTC

clone_size: .
d_call: TRBD1
j_call: TRBJ2-7
v_call: TRBV5-5
cdr3_aa: CASSEGQGEDEQYF
cdr3_nt: TGTGCCAGCAGCGAGGGACAGGGGGAGGATGAGCAGTACTTC

clone_size: .
d_call: TRBD1
j_call: TRBJ1-4
v_call: TRBV6-5
cdr3_aa: CASSYGTGSEKLFF
cdr3_nt: TGTGCCAGCAGTTACGGGACAGGGAGTGAAAAACTGTTTTTT

clone_size: .
d_call: TRBD1
j_call: TRBJ2-1
v_call: TRBV11-3
cdr3_aa: CASSRGQGGGNEQFF
cdr3_nt: TGTGCCAGCAGCCGCGGACAGGGGGGCGGCAATGAGCAGTTCTTC

clone_size: medium-sized
d_call: TRBD1
j_call: TRBJ1-1
v_call: TRBV5-6
cdr3_aa: CASSPDRGAGEAFF
cdr3_nt: TGTGCCAGCAGCCCGGACAGGGGGGCTGGTGAAGCTTTCTTT

clone_size: .
d_call: .
j_call: TRBJ2-1
v_call: TRBV11-2
cdr3_aa: CASSLVGGNNEQFF
cdr3_nt: TGTGCCAGCAGCTTAGTCGGCGGGAACAATGAGCAGTTCTTC

clone_size: .
d_call: .
j_call: TRBJ2-5
v_call: TRBV5-4
cdr3_aa: CASSLVTGLSETQYF
cdr3_nt: TGTGCCAGCAGCTTGGTCACGGGACTGAGCGAGACCCAGTACTTC

clone_size: .
d_call: TRBD2
j_call: TRBJ2-5
v_call: TRBV2
cdr3_aa: CASSTERGTETQYF
cdr3_nt: TGTGCCAGCAGTACCGAGCGGGGGACGGAGACCCAGTACTTC

clone_size: .
d_call: .
j_call: TRBJ1-2
v_call: TRBV4-3
cdr3_aa: CASSRGGQSGYTF
cdr3_nt: TGCGCCAGCAGCCGGGGAGGACAGAGTGGCTACACCTTC

clone_size: few
d_call: .
j_call: TRBJ2-2
v_call: TRBV19
cdr3_aa: CASSRRQLANTGELFF
cdr3_nt: TGTGCCAGTAGTAGGCGACAGTTAGCGAACACCGGGGAGCTGTTTTTT

clone_size: .
d_call: .
j_call: TRBJ2-3
v_call: TRBV7-3
cdr3_aa: CASSSLGGTQYF
cdr3_nt: TGTGCCAGCAGCTCCCTGGGTGGGACGCAGTATTTT

clone_size: .
d_call: .
j_call: TRBJ2-3
v_call: TRBV7-3
cdr3_aa: CASSLGYSADTQYF
cdr3_nt: TGTGCCAGCAGCTTAGGGTATAGTGCAGATACGCAGTATTTT

clone_size: .
d_call: TRBD2
j_call: TRBJ2-1
v_call: TRBV18
cdr3_aa: CASSPGLANEQFF
cdr3_nt: TGTGCCAGCTCACCTGGACTAGCCAATGAGCAGTTCTTC

clone_size: medium-sized
d_call: .
j_call: TRBJ2-7
v_call: TRBV9
cdr3_aa: CASSEGGLSLAEQYF
cdr3_nt: TGTGCCAGCAGCGAGGGGGGCCTCAGTCTCGCCGAGCAGTACTTC